The 30 T cell receptor beta chains below all came from one sample that was sequenced in a study of blood T cell repertoires in COVID-19 (dated by TCRdb to the early 2020s). Library construction relied on the immunoSEQ multiplex PCR assay. This is the immuneACCESS table as TCRdb keeps it, with only in-frame sequences that have V and J called. A part of the clones is gone; compared with another copy, unresolved V genes explain less than half, and the rest is unexplained. The sample includes about 160,000 clones, with 85% observed a single time. The top ten hold approximately 3.3% of the sample. Sample: peripheral blood. All receptors come from a human donor with acute or convalescent COVID-19. The donor label of this sample is uncertain.

This chain links TRBV2 with TRBJ2-1; 14 nucleotides match TRBD2. V lost 8 bases, J lost 7 bases, and 7 bases stayed unmatched. The V gene's germline CDR1 is SNHLY and CDR2 FYNNEI. The CDR3 is 15 residues long. CDR3 amino acids: CASGTSGGHGNEQFF. The CDR3, as DNA: TGTGCCAGCGGGACTAGCGGGGGACATGGGAATGAGCAGTTCTTC.

With respect to this clone: Different DNA sequences within this sample yield the same CDR3. The chain uses TRBV3-1 (or the pseudogene TRBV3-2) and TRBJ1-2, with 7 nucleotides matching TRBD1. The CDR3 has 13 amino acids. CDR1 is LGHDT, CDR2 YNNKEL, per germline (reference sequence). V lost 6 bases, J lost 4 bases, and 5 bases stayed unmatched. The CDR3 bases are TGTGCCAGCAGTCGGGACAGCTTCTATGGCTACACCTTC. The encoded protein is CASSRDSFYGYTF.

J is TRBJ1-5 and V is TRBV7-2; 7 bases fit TRBD1. The CDR3 contains 15 residues. After removal of 2 bases from V and 7 bases from J, the junction contained 8 bases not matched to a gene. Germline assignment: CDR1 SGHTA and CDR2 FQGNSA. The CDR3 region has the DNA TGTGCCAGCAGCTTATTAGGACAGGCGGAACAGCCCCAGCATTTT. It translates to CASSLLGQAEQPQHF.

The V call is TRBV6-5, the J call TRBJ2-1, with 8 nucleotides matching TRBD1. Trimming cost V 4 bases and J 6 bases; bases outside gene matches: 5. Per the germline V gene, CDR1 is MNHEY and CDR2 is SVGAGI. The CDR3 covers 14 residues. CDR3 nucleotides: TGTGCCAGCAGTTGGTCAGGGGGCCTCAATGAGCAGTTCTTC. Translation: CASSWSGGLNEQFF.

In this sample, this clone turned up once. This chain uses TRBV11-3 with TRBJ1-3; D remains unclear. CDR3 length equals 12 residues. Germline V gene data show CDR1 as SGHNT and CDR2 as YENEEA. Trimming stripped 5 bases from V and 4 bases from J, with 6 bases between. The CDR3 loop is CASSTRGNTIYF. In DNA form, the CDR3 reads TGTGCCAGCAGCACCAGGGGAAACACCATATATTTT.

The chain links TRBV2 to TRBJ2-3; 9 nucleotides align to TRBD2. Germline CDR1 and CDR2: SNHLY and FYNNEI. The CDR3 is 15 residues long. Germline trimming cut 2 bases from V and 4 bases from J; bases unmatched to any gene: 4. This CDR3 reads CASSEQRGVADTQYF. Written as DNA, the CDR3 is TGTGCCAGCAGTGAACAGCGGGGGGTTGCAGATACGCAGTATTTT.

This clone was counted ten times or more. The chain combines TRBV19 with TRBJ1-5; TRBD1 aligns across 7 bases. The junction had 14 bases not matched to a gene; V was cut back by 5 bases and J by 1 base. The CDR3 spans 18 residues. Germline-derived CDR1 and CDR2 are LNHDA and SQIVND (reference sequence). In DNA form, the CDR3 reads TGTGCCAGTAGTGGACAGGCCGGGGGCCTGGCCAGCAATCAGCCCCAGCATTTT. Protein product: CASSGQAGGLASNQPQHF.

CDR3 nucleotides: TGTGCCAGCAGCGCACAGGGTGTTTTGAAAGGCTACACCTTC. Translating it yields CASSAQGVLKGYTF. This rearrangement joins TRBV25-1 to TRBJ1-2; D is perhaps TRBD1 (6 bases). The germline gives CDR1 MGHDK, CDR2 SYGVNS. CDR3 length: 14 residues. V dropped 6 bases and J dropped 8 bases, with 19 bases sitting between them.

This chain links TRBV5-1 with TRBJ1-5; the match to TRBD1 covers 11 bases. Germline V gene lookup returns CDR1 SGHRS and CDR2 YFSETQ. The CDR3 spans 18 residues. V trimming: 0 bases; J trimming: 4 bases; junction bases outside the gene matches: 9. In DNA, the CDR3 is TGCGCCAGCAGCTTGGCCCCACCCGGGACAGGGGGAAATCAGCCCCAGCATTTT. Its translation: CASSLAPPGTGGNQPQHF.

This rearrangement joins TRBV25-1 to TRBJ1-4; 9 bases align to TRBD1. Looked up from germline, CDR1 is MGHDK and CDR2 is SYGVNS. CDR3 length equals 14 residues. Trimming removed 5 bases from V and 5 bases from J; junction bases left unmatched: 3. The chain's CDR3 is CASSRQGGNEKLFF. CDR3 nucleotides: TGTGCCAGCAGTAGACAGGGGGGGAATGAAAAACTGTTTTTT.

This sequence joins TRBV5-6 and TRBJ1-1, with D possibly TRBD1 on 5 matching bases. The CDR3 is 13 amino acids. Trimming pared 0 bases from V and 7 bases from J, leaving 10 bases between. CDR1 and CDR2 (germline): SGHDT, YYEEEE. CDR3 sequence: CASSLVGRVEAFF. The CDR3 nucleotides read TGTGCCAGCAGCTTGGTCGGCAGGGTTGAAGCTTTCTTT.

CDR3 region: CASSRGLAGEGDTQYF. For the CDR3, the DNA is TGCGCCAGCAGCCGAGGACTAGCGGGGGAAGGAGATACGCAGTATTTT. This sequence joins TRBV4-1 and TRBJ2-3; 13 nucleotides match TRBD2. V shed 4 bases, J shed 5 bases, and the junction held 6 bases outside the gene matches. The CDR3 runs 16 residues. Germline CDR1 is MGHRA and CDR2 is YSYEKL.

The gene calls are TRBV1 and TRBJ2-2; the D call TRBD1 from the table was never checked on the DNA. TRBV1 is tagged as a pseudogene. The length of the CDR3 is 19 residues. CDR3 bases: TGCACCAGCAGCCAATCTGGTTCAGGTGGTCAGGGATCACTCGGGGAGCTGTTTTTT. Residues: CTSSQSGSGGQGSLGELFF.

The genes are TRBV16 and TRBJ2-4; D is unresolved. CDR1 and CDR2 from the germline V gene are KGHSY and FQNENV. Trimming took off 1 base at V and 0 bases at J, with 16 bases between the two ends. The CDR3 runs to 18 residues. CDR3 sequence (DNA): TGTGCCAGCAGCCAATTTGTTGGGCCAATACTAGCCAAAAACATTCAGTACTTC. The encoded protein is CASSQFVGPILAKNIQYF.

This rearrangement joins TRBV7-9 to TRBJ1-1; D remains ambiguous. V lost 2 bases and J lost 0, with 7 bases in between. The germline V gene encodes CDR1 SEHNR and CDR2 FQNEAQ (reference sequence). The CDR3 loop spans 14 amino acids. CDR3: CASSLPGVNTEAFF. CDR3 DNA: TGTGCCAGCAGCTTACCCGGGGTGAACACTGAAGCTTTCTTT.

The chain carries TRBV28 and TRBJ1-2; 8 positions agree with TRBD1. The CDR3 sequence is 16 residues long. V lost 6 bases to trimming and J lost 6 bases; unmatched junction nucleotides: 15. Germline values: CDR1 MDHEN, CDR2 SYDVKM. CDR3 amino acids: CASSTTSDREVHGYTF. The CDR3 DNA sequence: TGTGCCAGCAGCACAACTTCGGACAGGGAAGTCCATGGCTACACCTTC.

The rearrangement links TRBV30 to TRBJ1-2; 9 positions agree with TRBD1. Per germline, CDR1 GTSNPN and CDR2 SVGIG (reference sequence). This CDR3 region has 13 residues. Germline trimming cut 3 bases from V and 8 bases from J; bases unmatched to any gene: 7. Here the CDR3 DNA reads TGTGCCTGGAGCGAACAGGGGGCTTGGGGCTACACCTTC. It is translated as CAWSEQGAWGYTF.

The chain is built from TRBV19 and TRBJ1-6; possible D gene TRBD1, 6 bases. Trimming took 3 bases from V and 8 from J, leaving 14 bases between them. The CDR3 spans 15 residues. CDR1 and CDR2 from the germline V gene are LNHDA and SQIVND (reference sequence). The CDR3 DNA is TGTGCCAGTAGTATTAGGGGGATTATCTATTCACCCCTCCACTTT. Its translation: CASSIRGIIYSPLHF.

The CDR3 here is CASSYGTAGTYEQYF. The CDR3 DNA follows: TGTGCCAGCAGTTACGGGACAGCTGGGACCTACGAGCAGTACTTC. V and J are TRBV6-5 and TRBJ2-7, with 7 bases fitting TRBD1. Germline V lookup: CDR1 MNHEY, CDR2 SVGAGI. Trimming at V came to 2 bases and at J to 2 bases, leaving 6 bases not matched to a gene. This CDR3 contains 15 residues.

The chain is built from TRBV2 and TRBJ1-5, with 10 bases matching TRBD1. Per the germline V gene, CDR1 is SNHLY and CDR2 is FYNNEI. This CDR3 has 16 residues. V trimming: 4 bases; J trimming: 3 bases; junction bases outside the gene matches: 6. CDR3 nucleotide sequence: TGTGCCAGCAGTGGTGGGACAGGGGACCCCAATCAGCCCCAGCATTTT. Its translation is CASSGGTGDPNQPQHF.

The V and J genes are TRBV29-1 and TRBJ2-4; D remains ambiguous. The CDR3 is made up of 12 amino acids. Germline V CDR1 and CDR2: SQVTM, ANQGSEA. The V end was cut by 3 bases, the J end by 5 bases, with 8 bases between. The CDR3 DNA sequence: TGCAGCGTTGAGGTGACACAAAACATTCAGTACTTC. Translating it yields CSVEVTQNIQYF. Using reference TRBV29-1 and TRBJ2-4 for the parts outside the CDR3, the full variable domain is SAVISQKPSRDICQRGTSLTIQCQVDSQVTMMFWYRQQPGQSLTLIATANQGSEATYESGFVIDKFPISRPNLTFSTLTVSNMSPEDSSIYLCSVEVTQNIQYFGAGTRLSVL.

The chain combines TRBV13 with TRBJ2-7; D uncertain. The CDR3 loop spans 14 amino acids. Trimming cost V 1 base and J 6 bases, with 13 bases left between them. Germline CDR1 reads PRHDT; CDR2 reads FYEKMQ (reference sequence). The CDR3 loop reads CASSLVPRSVEQYF. The DNA of the CDR3 is TGTGCCAGCAGCTTAGTCCCGAGGTCGGTCGAGCAGTACTTC. Supplemented by reference TRBV13 and TRBJ2-7, the full variable domain reads AAGVIQSPRHLIKEKRETATLKCYPIPRHDTVYWYQQGPGQDPQFLISFYEKMQSDKGSIPDRFSAQQFSDYHSELNMSSLELGDSALYFCASSLVPRSVEQYFGPGTRLTVT.

This sequence joins TRBV29-1 and TRBJ1-2; TRBD1 matches at 7 bases. The J segment lost 2 bases and the V segment lost 7 bases, leaving 4 bases of the junction unmatched. The CDR3 runs 12 residues. CDR1 and CDR2 from the germline V gene are SQVTM and ANQGSEA. This CDR3 is CSALTGNYGYTF. CDR3 sequence (DNA): TGCAGCGCCCTGACAGGGAACTATGGCTACACCTTC.

The V call is TRBV7-8, the J call TRBJ1-5; 8 nucleotides line up with TRBD1. V shed 5 bases and J 3 bases; nucleotides not matched to a gene: 3. This CDR3 comprises 14 residues. Germline V gene sequence: CDR1 SGHVS, CDR2 FQNEAQ. CDR3 coding DNA: TGTGCCAGCAGCCGGACAGGGATCAATCAGCCCCAGCATTTT. Encoded protein: CASSRTGINQPQHF.

V usage is TRBV19 and J usage is TRBJ2-1, with 11 bases fitting TRBD2. The CDR3 covers 15 residues. CDR1 is LNHDA and CDR2 is SQIVND in the germline V gene (reference sequence). The trim removed 5 bases at V and 4 bases at J, leaving 4 bases unmatched. The CDR3 spells CASSSLAGVYNEQFF. CDR3 nucleotide sequence: TGTGCCAGTAGTTCACTAGCGGGGGTATACAATGAGCAGTTCTTC.

V usage is TRBV29-1 and J usage is TRBJ1-2; D not certain. The CDR3 is 14 residues long. In germline, CDR1 is SQVTM, CDR2 ANQGSEA. Between the trimmed V and J ends, which lost 5 bases and 6 bases, there was a span of 19 bases. The CDR3 loop reads CSVPREGSSDGYTF. In DNA form, the CDR3 reads TGCAGCGTTCCCCGGGAAGGGAGTTCGGATGGCTACACCTTC.

The chain is built from TRBV20-1 and TRBJ1-2; a possible D gene is TRBD1 (5 bases). This CDR3 contains 11 residues. Per the germline V gene, CDR1 is DFQATT and CDR2 is SNEGSKA (reference sequence). The ends were cut back, 1 base at V and 9 bases at J, with 9 bases in the middle. CDR3 in amino acids: CSARVGGSYTF. Here the CDR3 DNA reads TGCAGTGCTAGAGTGGGGGGAAGCTACACCTTC.

The chain uses TRBV21-1 and TRBJ2-2; the DNA was not used to check the table's D call, TRBD1. TRBV21-1 is recorded as a pseudogene. The CDR3 has 20 amino acids. The CDR3 spells CASSKGLGQGHWGDTGELFF. DNA of the CDR3: TGTGCCAGCAGCAAAGGGCTAGGACAGGGACACTGGGGGGACACCGGGGAGCTGTTTTTT.

The chain recombines TRBV5-3 with TRBJ2-7; TRBD1 aligns across 11 bases. TRBV5-3 is treated as an ORF (open reading frame) with a function not yet certain. This CDR3 is built from 14 residues. The trim removed 4 bases at V and 5 bases at J, leaving 5 bases unmatched. In DNA, the CDR3 is TGTGCCAGAAGCCGGACAGGGGGCTTTAACGAGCAGTACTTC. Translated: CARSRTGGFNEQYF.

This CDR3 reads CASSLVLTGSSYNEQFF. The CDR3, as DNA: TGCGCCAGCAGCTTGGTACTGACAGGGAGCTCCTACAATGAGCAGTTCTTC. The chain uses TRBV5-1 and TRBJ2-1; 7 bases line up with TRBD1. Germline CDR1 SGHRS, CDR2 YFSETQ. V shed 0 bases and J 0 bases; nucleotides not matched to a gene: 6. This CDR3 has 17 amino acids. The complete variable domain, with remaining parts taken from reference TRBV5-1 and TRBJ2-1, reads KAGVTQTPRYLIKTRGQQVTLSCSPISGHRSVSWYQQTPGQGLQFLFEYFSETQRNKGNFPGRFSGRQFSNSRSEMNVSTLELGDSALYLCASSLVLTGSSYNEQFFGPGTRLTVL.